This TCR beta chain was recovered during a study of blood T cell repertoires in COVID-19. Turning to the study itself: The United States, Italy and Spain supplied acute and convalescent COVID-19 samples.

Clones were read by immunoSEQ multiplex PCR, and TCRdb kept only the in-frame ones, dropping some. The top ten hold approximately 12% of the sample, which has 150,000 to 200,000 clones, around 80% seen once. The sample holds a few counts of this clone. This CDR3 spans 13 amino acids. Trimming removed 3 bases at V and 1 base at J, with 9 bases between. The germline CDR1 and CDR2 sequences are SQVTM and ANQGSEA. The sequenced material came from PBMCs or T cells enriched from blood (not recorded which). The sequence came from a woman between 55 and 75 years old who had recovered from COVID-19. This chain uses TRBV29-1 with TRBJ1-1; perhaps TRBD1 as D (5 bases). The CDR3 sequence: CSVERQGNTEAFF. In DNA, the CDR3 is TGCAGCGTTGAGAGGCAGGGGAACACTGAAGCTTTCTTT.